One and the same sample provided the 9 T cell receptor beta chains below, sequenced in a study of tumor-infiltrating lymphocytes in primary liver carcinoma. Starting from 400 to 500 ng of total RNA, TCR beta cDNA was produced with a primer in the constant region. Three nested multiplex PCR rounds of slightly modified ARM-PCR generated TCR beta libraries. The two initial PCR rounds, ten to eleven cycles each, used TRBV1-TRBV30 forward and C-beta reverse primers. Via MiXCR, TCRdb re-called the multiplex PCR reads, giving one row per CDR3 protein. This sample has around 60,000 distinct CDR3 sequences, with about three quarters found just once. Bulk tissue was left unsorted, and RNA and DNA were co-extracted from about 20-30 mg of it. The sequencing input was liver tumor tissue from sampling region 4. The subset is: tumor region T4, right-lateral pole. Receptors were obtained from a man between 40 and 49 years old with primary liver carcinoma and hepatitis B virus infection.

In the case of this clonotype: A read error may be the cause here, since a much bigger clone is one base away. The J gene is TRBJ2-7, the V gene TRBV28; D gene uncertain. Germline lookup yields CDR1 MDHEN and CDR2 SYDVKM. Trimming removed 6 bases at V and 5 bases at J, with 8 bases between. CDR3 size: 11 residues. This CDR3 reads CASSDSHEQYF. Here the CDR3 DNA reads TGTGCCAGCAGCGATTCCCACGAGCAGTACTTC.

As concerns this clonotype: Since no conserved phenylalanine or tryptophan closes the CDR3, a read error is the likely cause. V usage is TRBV29-1 and J usage is TRBJ2-7; D is perhaps TRBD1 (5 bases). CDR1 and CDR2 (germline): SQVTM, ANQGSEA. This CDR3 comprises 15 residues. The ends were cut back, 8 bases at V and 5 bases at J, with 25 bases in the middle. The CDR3: CSLRPSRVKSHEQYL. Written as DNA, the CDR3 is TGCAGCCTACGCCCTTCCAGGGTCAAGTCCCACGAGCAGTACTTG.

This clonotype was counted ten times or more. The V call is TRBV6-2 or TRBV6-3, the J call TRBJ2-7; 12 bases map to TRBD2. The CDR3 runs 17 residues. Per the germline V gene, CDR1 is MNHEY and CDR2 is SVGEGT. V dropped 2 bases and J dropped 3; count of bases not matched to a gene: 8. The CDR3 nucleotides are TGTGCCAGCAGTTACGATGGGAGGACTAGCGGGATCTACGAGCAGTACTTC. Encoded protein: CASSYDGRTSGIYEQYF.

Comment on this clonotype: A much more abundant neighbour one base away suggests this may be a read error. J is TRBJ1-2 and V is TRBV7-9; D unclear. CDR3 length equals 13 residues. Trimming pared 1 base from V and 8 bases from J, leaving 11 bases between. The germline gives CDR1 SEHNR, CDR2 FQNEAQ (reference sequence). CDR3 coding DNA: TGTGCCAGCAGCTTAGGACGACGGTCAGGCTACACCTTC. It is translated as CASSLGRRSGYTF.

V is TRBV4-3 and J is TRBJ2-5; TRBD2 matches at 10 bases. The germline CDR1 and CDR2 sequences are LGHNA and YSLEER. The J segment lost 4 bases and the V segment lost 1 base, leaving 3 bases of the junction unmatched. This CDR3 has 15 amino acids. The CDR3 loop is CASSQGVAGGETQYF. CDR3 in DNA: TGCGCCAGCAGCCAAGGAGTAGCGGGAGGAGAGACCCAGTACTTC.

A remark on this clonotype: This is likely a read error, given that the CDR3 carries no conserved phenylalanine or tryptophan at its end. This rearrangement joins TRBV6-6 to TRBJ2-3; TRBD2 might be the D (5 bases). The length of the CDR3 is 16 residues. Germline V lookup: CDR1 MNHNY, CDR2 SVGAGI (reference sequence). The CDR3 nucleotides read TGTACCACCATTCCCATCGCGGGTGGAGTCACAGATACGCAGTATTAT. Translation gives CTTIPIAGGVTDTQYY.

A remark on this clonotype: A much larger clone lies one base from this, so it may be a read error. The chain uses TRBV28 and TRBJ1-6; 7 bases map to TRBD1. The CDR3 contains 17 residues. The germline CDR1 and CDR2 sequences are MDHEN and SYDVKM. CDR3 sequence reads: CASSLDRILSYNLPLHF. CDR3 sequence (DNA): TGTGCCAGCAGTTTGGACAGGATATTGTCCTATAATTTACCCCTCCACTTT.

Remarks on this clonotype: A much larger clone lies a single base off, so this may be a read error. The chain links TRBV6-5 to TRBJ2-7; 7 bases match TRBD2. The CDR3 has 14 residues. The J segment lost 2 bases and the V segment lost 11 bases, leaving 12 bases of the junction unmatched. CDR1 is MNHEY and CDR2 is SVGAGI in the germline V gene. This CDR3 reads CASRPEGLTYEQYF. CDR3 coding DNA: TGTGCCTCCAGGCCGGAGGGACTAACCTACGAGCAGTACTTC.

Regarding this clonotype: A junction boundary mismatches the germline segment, possibly from a read error. The rearrangement links TRBV29-1 to TRBJ2-6; D might be TRBD1 (5 bases). Germline V gene data show CDR1 as SQVTM and CDR2 as ANQGSEA. The CDR3 contains 16 residues. The CDR3, as DNA: TGCAGCGTTTTCCGCGACACAGACTCTGGGGCCAACGTCCCGACTTTC. Its protein is CSVFRDTDSGANVPTF. The variable domain in full, with the rest retrieved from reference TRBV29-1 and TRBJ2-6, is SAVISQKPSRDICQRGTSLTIQCQVDSQVTMMFWYRQQPGQSLTLIATANQGSEATYESGFVIDKFPISRPNLTFSTLTVSNMSPEDSSIYLCSVFRDTDSGANVPTFGAGSRLTVL.